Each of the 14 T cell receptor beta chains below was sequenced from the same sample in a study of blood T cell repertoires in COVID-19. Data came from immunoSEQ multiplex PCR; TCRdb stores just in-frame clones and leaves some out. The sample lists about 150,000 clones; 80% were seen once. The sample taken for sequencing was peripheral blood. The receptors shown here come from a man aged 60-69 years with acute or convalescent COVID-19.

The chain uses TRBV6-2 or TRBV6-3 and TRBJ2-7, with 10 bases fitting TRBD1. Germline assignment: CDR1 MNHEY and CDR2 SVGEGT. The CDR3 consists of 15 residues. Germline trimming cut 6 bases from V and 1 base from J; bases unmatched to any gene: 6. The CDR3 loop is CASSPMGQGSYEQYF. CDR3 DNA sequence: TGTGCCAGCAGCCCTATGGGACAGGGGTCCTACGAGCAGTACTTC.

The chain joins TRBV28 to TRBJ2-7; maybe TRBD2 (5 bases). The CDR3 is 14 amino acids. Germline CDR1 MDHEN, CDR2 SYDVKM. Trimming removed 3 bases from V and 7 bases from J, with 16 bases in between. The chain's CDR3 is CASSLRSPGWEQYF. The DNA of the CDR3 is TGTGCCAGCAGTTTGCGATCCCCGGGGTGGGAGCAGTACTTC.

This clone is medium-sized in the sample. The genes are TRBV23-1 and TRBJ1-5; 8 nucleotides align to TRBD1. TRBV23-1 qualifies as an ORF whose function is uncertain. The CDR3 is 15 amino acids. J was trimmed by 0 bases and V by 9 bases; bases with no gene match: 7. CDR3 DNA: TGCGCCAGTCGTACAGGGGGTAGTAGCAATCAGCCCCAGCATTTT. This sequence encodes CASRTGGSSNQPQHF.

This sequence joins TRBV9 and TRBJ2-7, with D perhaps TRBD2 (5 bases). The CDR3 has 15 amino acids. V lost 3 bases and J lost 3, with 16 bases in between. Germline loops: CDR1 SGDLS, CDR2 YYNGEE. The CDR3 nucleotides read TGTGCCAGCAGCGCCCGGGAAGTCAGCGGCTACGAGCAGTACTTC. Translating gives CASSAREVSGYEQYF.

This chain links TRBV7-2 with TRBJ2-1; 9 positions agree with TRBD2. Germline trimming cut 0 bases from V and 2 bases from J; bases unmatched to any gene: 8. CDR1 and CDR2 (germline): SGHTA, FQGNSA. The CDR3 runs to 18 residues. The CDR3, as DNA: TGTGCCAGCAGCTTAGCGTCGGCGGGAGGGAGCGCCTACAATGAGCAGTTCTTC. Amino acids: CASSLASAGGSAYNEQFF.

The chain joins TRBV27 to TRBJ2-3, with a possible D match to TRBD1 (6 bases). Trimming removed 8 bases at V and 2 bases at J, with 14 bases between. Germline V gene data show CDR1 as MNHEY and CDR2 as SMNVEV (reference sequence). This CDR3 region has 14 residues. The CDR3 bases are TGTGCCAGCTGGCAGGGGCGGAACACAGATACGCAGTATTTT. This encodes CASWQGRNTDTQYF.

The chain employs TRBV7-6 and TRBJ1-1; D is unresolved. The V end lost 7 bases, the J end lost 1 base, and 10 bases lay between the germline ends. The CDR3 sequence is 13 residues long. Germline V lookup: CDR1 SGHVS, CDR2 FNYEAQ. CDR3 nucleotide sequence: TGTGCCAGCACCGTTGGAGAGAACACTGAAGCTTTCTTT. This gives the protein CASTVGENTEAFF.

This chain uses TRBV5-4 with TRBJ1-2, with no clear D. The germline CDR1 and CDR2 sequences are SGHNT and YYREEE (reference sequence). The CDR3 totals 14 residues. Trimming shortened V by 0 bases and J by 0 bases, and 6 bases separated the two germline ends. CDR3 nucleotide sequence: TGTGCCAGCAGCTTGGCGCTATCTAACTATGGCTACACCTTC. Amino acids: CASSLALSNYGYTF.

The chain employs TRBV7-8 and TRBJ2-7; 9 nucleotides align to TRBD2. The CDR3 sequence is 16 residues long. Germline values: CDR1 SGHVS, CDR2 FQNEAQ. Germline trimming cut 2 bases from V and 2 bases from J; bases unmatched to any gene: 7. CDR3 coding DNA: TGTGCCAGCAGCTTATCGGCGACTAGCGGAGCCTACGAGCAGTACTTC. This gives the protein CASSLSATSGAYEQYF. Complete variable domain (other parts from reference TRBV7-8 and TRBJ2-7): GAGVSQSPRYKVAKRGQDVALRCDPISGHVSLFWYQQALGQGPEFLTYFQNEAQLDKSGLPSDRFFAERPEGSVSTLKIQRTQQEDSAVYLCASSLSATSGAYEQYFGPGTRLTVT.

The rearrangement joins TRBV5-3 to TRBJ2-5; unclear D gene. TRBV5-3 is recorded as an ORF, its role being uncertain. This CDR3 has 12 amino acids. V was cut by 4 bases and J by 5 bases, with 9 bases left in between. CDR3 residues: CARSAKTETQYF. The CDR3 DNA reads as TGTGCCAGAAGCGCGAAAACGGAGACCCAGTACTTC.

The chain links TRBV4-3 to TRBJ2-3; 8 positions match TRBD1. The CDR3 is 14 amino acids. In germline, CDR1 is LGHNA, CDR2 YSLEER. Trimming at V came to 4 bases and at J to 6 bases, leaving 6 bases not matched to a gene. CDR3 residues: CASSRTGLGDTQYF. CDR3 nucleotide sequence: TGCGCCAGCAGCCGGACAGGGCTCGGGGATACGCAGTATTTT.

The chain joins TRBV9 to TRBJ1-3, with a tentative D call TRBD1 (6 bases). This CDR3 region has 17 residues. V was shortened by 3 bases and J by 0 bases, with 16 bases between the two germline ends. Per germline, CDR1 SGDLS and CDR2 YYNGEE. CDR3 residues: CASSAMGDRTSGNTIYF. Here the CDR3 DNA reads TGTGCCAGCAGCGCGATGGGAGACAGGACCTCTGGAAACACCATATATTTT.

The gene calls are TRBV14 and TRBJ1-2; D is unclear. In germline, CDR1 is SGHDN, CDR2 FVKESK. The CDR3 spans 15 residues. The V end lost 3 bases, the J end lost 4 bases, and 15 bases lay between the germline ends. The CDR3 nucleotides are TGTGCCAGCAGCCATAACGGCGGAGTAGGCTATGGCTACACCTTC. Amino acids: CASSHNGGVGYGYTF.

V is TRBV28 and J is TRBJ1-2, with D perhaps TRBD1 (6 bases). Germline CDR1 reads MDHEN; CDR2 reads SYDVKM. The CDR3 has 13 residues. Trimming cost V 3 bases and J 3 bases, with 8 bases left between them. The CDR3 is CASSFQGHYGYTF. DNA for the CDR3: TGTGCCAGCAGTTTTCAGGGGCACTATGGCTACACCTTC.